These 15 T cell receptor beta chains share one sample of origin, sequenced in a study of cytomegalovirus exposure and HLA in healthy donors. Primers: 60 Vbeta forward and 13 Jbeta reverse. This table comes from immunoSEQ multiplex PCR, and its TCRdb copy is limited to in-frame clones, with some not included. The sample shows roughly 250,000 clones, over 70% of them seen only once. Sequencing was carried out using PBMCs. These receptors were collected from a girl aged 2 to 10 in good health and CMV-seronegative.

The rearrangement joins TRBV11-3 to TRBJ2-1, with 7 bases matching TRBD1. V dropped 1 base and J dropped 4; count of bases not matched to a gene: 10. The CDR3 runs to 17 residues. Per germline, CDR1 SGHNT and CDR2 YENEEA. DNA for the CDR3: TGTGCCAGCAGCTTAGGAGCAACAGGGGAAGAGTACAATGAGCAGTTCTTC. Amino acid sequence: CASSLGATGEEYNEQFF.

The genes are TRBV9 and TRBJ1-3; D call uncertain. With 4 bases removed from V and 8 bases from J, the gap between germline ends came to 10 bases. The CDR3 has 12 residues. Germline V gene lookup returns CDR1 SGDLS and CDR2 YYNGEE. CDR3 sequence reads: CASSPTGDTIYF. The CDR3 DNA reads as TGTGCCAGCAGCCCCACGGGAGACACCATATATTTT.

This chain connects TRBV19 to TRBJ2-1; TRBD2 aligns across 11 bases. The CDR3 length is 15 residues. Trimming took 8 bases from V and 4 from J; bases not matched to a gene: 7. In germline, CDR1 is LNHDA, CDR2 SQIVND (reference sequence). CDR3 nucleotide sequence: TGTGCCAGTGCCTCGACTAGCGGGGATTACAATGAGCAGTTCTTC. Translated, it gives CASASTSGDYNEQFF.

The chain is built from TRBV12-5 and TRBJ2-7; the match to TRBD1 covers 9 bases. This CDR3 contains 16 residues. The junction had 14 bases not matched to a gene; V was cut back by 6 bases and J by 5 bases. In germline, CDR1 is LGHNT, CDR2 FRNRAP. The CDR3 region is CASGGRTGGAFHEQYF. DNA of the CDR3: TGTGCTAGTGGGGGCAGAACAGGGGGCGCTTTCCACGAGCAGTACTTC.

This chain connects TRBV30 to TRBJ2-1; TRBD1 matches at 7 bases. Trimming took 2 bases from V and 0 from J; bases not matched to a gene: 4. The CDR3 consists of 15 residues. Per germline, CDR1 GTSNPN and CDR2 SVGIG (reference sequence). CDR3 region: CAWSWDSSSYNEQFF. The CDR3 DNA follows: TGTGCCTGGAGTTGGGACAGCAGCTCCTACAATGAGCAGTTCTTC.

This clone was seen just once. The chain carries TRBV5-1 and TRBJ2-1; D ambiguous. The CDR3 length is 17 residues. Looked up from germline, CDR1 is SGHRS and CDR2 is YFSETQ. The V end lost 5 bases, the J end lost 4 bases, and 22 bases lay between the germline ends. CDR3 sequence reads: CASRPLGFSRVYNEQFF. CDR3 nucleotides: TGCGCCAGCAGACCCCTGGGCTTTTCGAGAGTGTACAATGAGCAGTTCTTC.

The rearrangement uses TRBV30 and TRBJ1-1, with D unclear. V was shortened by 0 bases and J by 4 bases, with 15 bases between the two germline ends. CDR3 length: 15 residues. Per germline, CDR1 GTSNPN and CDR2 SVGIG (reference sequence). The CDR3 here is CAWSVLEVRGTEAFF. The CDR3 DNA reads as TGTGCCTGGAGTGTACTAGAGGTACGGGGCACTGAAGCTTTCTTT.

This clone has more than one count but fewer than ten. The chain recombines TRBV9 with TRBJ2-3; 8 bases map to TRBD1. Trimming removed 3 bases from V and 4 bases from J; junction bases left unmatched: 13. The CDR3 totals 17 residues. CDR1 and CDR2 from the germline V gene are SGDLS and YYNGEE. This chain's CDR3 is CASSAPDRVVFPDTQYF. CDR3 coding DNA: TGTGCCAGCAGCGCACCGGACAGGGTTGTGTTTCCAGATACGCAGTATTTT. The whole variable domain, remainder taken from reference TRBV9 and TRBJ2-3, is DSGVTQTPKHLITATGQRVTLRCSPRSGDLSVYWYQQSLDQGLQFLIQYYNGEERAKGNILERFSAQQFPDLHSELNLSSLELGDSALYFCASSAPDRVVFPDTQYFGPGTRLTVL.

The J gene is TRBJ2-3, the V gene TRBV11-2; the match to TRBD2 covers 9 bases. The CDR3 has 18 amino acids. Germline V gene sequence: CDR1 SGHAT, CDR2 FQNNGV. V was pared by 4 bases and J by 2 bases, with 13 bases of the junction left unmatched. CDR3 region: CASSSLGGGGRVTDTQYF. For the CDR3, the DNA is TGTGCCAGCAGCTCCCTGGGAGGTGGCGGGAGGGTCACAGATACGCAGTATTTT. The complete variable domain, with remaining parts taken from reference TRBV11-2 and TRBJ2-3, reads EAGVAQSPRYKIIEKRQSVAFWCNPISGHATLYWYQQILGQGPKLLIQFQNNGVVDDSQLPKDRFSAERLKGVDSTLKIQPAKLEDSAVYLCASSSLGGGGRVTDTQYFGPGTRLTVL.

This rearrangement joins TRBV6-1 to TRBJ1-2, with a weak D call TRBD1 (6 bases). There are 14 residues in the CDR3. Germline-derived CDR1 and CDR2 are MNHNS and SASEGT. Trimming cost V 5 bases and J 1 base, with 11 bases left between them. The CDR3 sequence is CASSYNRDNYGYTF. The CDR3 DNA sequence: TGTGCCAGCAGTTATAACAGGGATAACTATGGCTACACCTTC.

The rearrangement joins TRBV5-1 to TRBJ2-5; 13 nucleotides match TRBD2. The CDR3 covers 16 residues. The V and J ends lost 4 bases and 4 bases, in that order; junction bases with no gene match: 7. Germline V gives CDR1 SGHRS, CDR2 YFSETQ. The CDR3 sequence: CASSLGLAGDSETQYF. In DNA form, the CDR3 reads TGCGCCAGCAGCCTAGGACTAGCGGGAGATTCAGAGACCCAGTACTTC.

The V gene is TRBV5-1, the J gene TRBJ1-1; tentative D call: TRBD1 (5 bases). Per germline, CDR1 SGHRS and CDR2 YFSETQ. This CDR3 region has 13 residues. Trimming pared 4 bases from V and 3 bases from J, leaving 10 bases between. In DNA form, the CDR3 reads TGCGCCAGCAGCGTGGCAGGGCACACTGAAGCTTTCTTT. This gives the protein CASSVAGHTEAFF. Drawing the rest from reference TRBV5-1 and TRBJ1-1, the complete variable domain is KAGVTQTPRYLIKTRGQQVTLSCSPISGHRSVSWYQQTPGQGLQFLFEYFSETQRNKGNFPGRFSGRQFSNSRSEMNVSTLELGDSALYLCASSVAGHTEAFFGQGTRLTVV.

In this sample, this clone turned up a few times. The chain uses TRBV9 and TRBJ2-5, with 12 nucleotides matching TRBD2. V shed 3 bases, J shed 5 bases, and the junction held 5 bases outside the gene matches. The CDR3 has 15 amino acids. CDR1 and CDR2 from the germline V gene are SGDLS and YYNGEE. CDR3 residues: CASSASGGALETQYF. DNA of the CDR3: TGTGCCAGCAGCGCTAGCGGGGGGGCCTTGGAGACCCAGTACTTC.

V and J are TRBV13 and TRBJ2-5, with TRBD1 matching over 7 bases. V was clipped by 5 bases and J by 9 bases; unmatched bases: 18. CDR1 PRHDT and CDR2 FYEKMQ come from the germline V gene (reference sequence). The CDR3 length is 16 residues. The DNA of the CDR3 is TGTGCCAGCAGCCCCCCGGGACAGCGCTTGGGTGCGGCCCAGTACTTC. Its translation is CASSPPGQRLGAAQYF.

The CDR3 DNA is TGTGCCAGCCAGGGGTTCAGGAACACTGAAGCTTTCTTT. Its protein is CASQGFRNTEAFF. V is TRBV28 and J is TRBJ1-1; possibly TRBD1 for D (6 bases). V lost 8 bases and J 1 base, leaving 11 bases between the germline ends. Germline assignment: CDR1 MDHEN and CDR2 SYDVKM. The length of the CDR3 is 13 residues.